Below, 25 T cell receptor beta chains from the same sample are listed, as sequenced in a study of early T cells in non-severe SARS-CoV-2 infection. MiXCR, applied by TCRdb to the 5' RACE reads, yields one record per CDR3 protein. The sample shows approximately 41,000 distinct CDR3 sequences, under 5% of them seen only once. The sample consisted of whole blood. The receptors were gathered from an adult who was a healthcare worker with PCR-confirmed SARS-CoV-2 infection or an uninfected control (not recorded which).

Only a few counts were recorded for this clonotype. Given a much more abundant clone one base away, this may be a read error. This rearrangement joins TRBV15 to TRBJ1-3; D is undetermined. This CDR3 contains 15 residues. Germline V gene data show CDR1 as LNHNV and CDR2 as YYDKDF (reference sequence). V was pared by 0 bases and J by 0 bases, with 6 bases between. Written as DNA, the CDR3 is TGTGCCACCAGCAGAGATCCCAACTCTGGAAACACCATATATTTT. Translation: CATSRDPNSGNTIYF.

By sample share, this clonotype is medium-sized. The chain recombines TRBV12-3 or TRBV12-4 with TRBJ1-2, with D uncertain. V shed 1 base and J shed 3 bases, with 6 bases lying between them. The length of the CDR3 is 13 residues. The CDR3 region has the DNA TGTGCCAGCAGTTTAGGTCCGGACTATGGCTACACCTTC. This codes for CASSLGPDYGYTF.

There are a few counts of this clonotype. The chain has TRBV5-1 and TRBJ2-7; 8 nucleotides agree with TRBD1. In germline, CDR1 is SGHRS, CDR2 YFSETQ. The CDR3 length is 13 residues. Trimming removed 4 bases from V and 3 bases from J; junction bases left unmatched: 3. CDR3 in amino acids: CASSTGQGYEQYF. CDR3 nucleotides: TGCGCCAGCAGCACAGGACAGGGCTACGAGCAGTACTTC.

The sample holds many counts of this clonotype. The CDR3 here is CASSRTVAKSYGYTF. CDR3 coding DNA: TGTGCCAGCAGCCGGACAGTAGCGAAAAGTTATGGCTACACCTTC. The chain employs TRBV11-2 and TRBJ1-2; maybe TRBD1 (6 bases). The CDR3 spans 15 residues. Germline CDR1 and CDR2: SGHAT and FQNNGV. V lost 5 bases and J lost 5, with 18 bases in between. The full variable domain, completed using reference TRBV11-2 and TRBJ1-2, is EAGVAQSPRYKIIEKRQSVAFWCNPISGHATLYWYQQILGQGPKLLIQFQNNGVVDDSQLPKDRFSAERLKGVDSTLKIQPAKLEDSAVYLCASSRTVAKSYGYTFGSGTRLTVV.

This clonotype was detected ten times or more. The rearrangement links TRBV10-2 to TRBJ1-1; D is unclear. Germline CDR1 reads WSHSY; CDR2 reads SAAADI. This CDR3 has 14 residues. The ends were cut back, 2 bases at V and 5 bases at J, with 12 bases in the middle. The DNA of the CDR3 is TGCGCCAGCAGTGAGAGGGCCAGCTGGACTGAAGCTTTCTTT. This sequence encodes CASSERASWTEAFF.

This clonotype has just a few counts. The chain uses TRBV3-1 and TRBJ2-5; 7 bases are a match to TRBD2. Per the germline V gene, CDR1 is LGHDT and CDR2 is YNNKEL (reference sequence). CDR3 length: 18 amino acids. Trimming took 1 base from V and 1 from J; bases not matched to a gene: 12. CDR3 in amino acids: CASSQGTSSSPFQETQYF. The CDR3 region has the DNA TGTGCCAGCAGCCAAGGGACTAGTTCGTCCCCCTTCCAAGAGACCCAGTACTTC.

There are a few counts of this clonotype. The V gene is TRBV2, the J gene TRBJ2-5; unclear D gene. The CDR3 sequence is 12 residues long. In germline, CDR1 is SNHLY, CDR2 FYNNEI. The V and J ends lost 6 bases and 2 bases respectively, with 7 bases between them. Here the CDR3 DNA reads TGTGCCAGCAGCGACGGTCAAGAGACCCAGTACTTC. Amino acid sequence: CASSDGQETQYF.

V is TRBV7-9 and J is TRBJ2-3, with 10 bases that match TRBD2. The V gene's germline CDR1 is SEHNR and CDR2 FQNEAQ (reference sequence). Trimming at V came to 1 base and at J to 8 bases, leaving 18 bases not matched to a gene. The CDR3 contains 19 residues. The CDR3 loop is CASSLGIMERGGKISTQYF. In nucleotides, the CDR3 is TGTGCCAGCAGCTTAGGCATCATGGAGCGGGGGGGCAAGATCAGTACGCAGTATTTT.

This clonotype was picked up many times. The V gene is TRBV14, the J gene TRBJ2-7; no firm D call. The CDR3 is 12 residues long. In germline, CDR1 is SGHDN, CDR2 FVKESK. V was trimmed by 2 bases and J by 9 bases, leaving 11 bases between them. Here the CDR3 reads CASSQSISWQYF. The CDR3 DNA reads TGTGCCAGCAGCCAATCGATTTCTTGGCAGTACTTC.

The chain carries TRBV18 and TRBJ1-3; 9 nucleotides align to TRBD1. The CDR3 spans 17 residues. V lost 2 bases and J lost 3; bases outside the gene matches: 8. Germline loops: CDR1 KGHSH, CDR2 LQKENI. The CDR3 reads CASSPTGTGIIGNTIYF. In DNA, the CDR3 is TGTGCCAGCTCACCAACGGGGACAGGGATCATTGGAAACACCATATATTTT.

The chain employs TRBV2 and TRBJ1-2; tentative D call: TRBD1 (5 bases). Per germline, CDR1 SNHLY and CDR2 FYNNEI. There are 12 residues in the CDR3. The V gene lost 10 bases and the J gene lost 4 bases, with 13 bases spanning the gap. Written as DNA, the CDR3 is TGTGCCATTGCGGGGCCGGCCTATGGCTACACCTTC. Its protein is CAIAGPAYGYTF.

This clonotype was seen many times. The genes are TRBV20-1 and TRBJ2-6; D not resolved. The CDR3 length is 14 residues. Germline lookup yields CDR1 DFQATT and CDR2 SNEGSKA (reference sequence). Trimming took off 0 bases at V and 0 bases at J, with 3 bases between the two ends. The DNA for the CDR3 is TGCAGTGCTAGAGATCCCTCTGGGGCCAACGTCCTGACTTTC. This codes for CSARDPSGANVLTF.

The chain links TRBV25-1 to TRBJ2-7; D possibly uses TRBD1 or TRBD2 (5 bases each). The germline CDR1 and CDR2 sequences are MGHDK and SYGVNS. Trimming left V 6 bases short and J 0 bases short, with 15 bases between. The CDR3 spans 15 residues. CDR3 in DNA: TGTGCCAGCAGGGGGCCGGGGACGCGCTCCTACGAGCAGTACTTC. This gives the protein CASRGPGTRSYEQYF.

This rearrangement joins TRBV28 to TRBJ1-1; TRBD1 agrees at 8 bases. Germline trimming cut 8 bases from V and 3 bases from J; bases unmatched to any gene: 5. This CDR3 contains 13 residues. From germline, CDR1 is MDHEN and CDR2 SYDVKM. CDR3 loop: CASGLGQDTEAFF. The CDR3 region has the DNA TGTGCCAGCGGATTGGGACAGGACACTGAAGCTTTCTTT.

This clonotype was seen ten or more times. CDR3 sequence: CASSPDTREETQYF. CDR3 coding DNA: TGTGCCAGCAGCCCCGATACACGAGAAGAGACCCAGTACTTC. V and J are TRBV5-4 and TRBJ2-5; D is undetermined. The V end lost 4 bases, the J end lost 3 bases, and 13 bases lay between the germline ends. Per germline, CDR1 SGHNT and CDR2 YYREEE (reference sequence). The CDR3 has 14 amino acids.

This clonotype was detected many times. The V call is TRBV12-3 or TRBV12-4, the J call TRBJ1-5; 7 bases are a match to TRBD1. The CDR3 has 15 residues. Unmatched junction bases numbered 6, after V lost 4 bases and J lost 3 bases. This CDR3 is CASSSSGQFNQPQHF. In nucleotides, the CDR3 is TGTGCCAGCAGTTCCTCGGGACAGTTCAATCAGCCCCAGCATTTT.

This clonotype was detected many times. The CDR3 region has the DNA TGCGCCAGCAGCTTGGGGCAGCTCAGCACAGATACGCAGTATTTT. Its translation: CASSLGQLSTDTQYF. V usage is TRBV5-1 and J usage is TRBJ2-3; D call uncertain. This CDR3 is built from 15 residues. Germline V gene lookup returns CDR1 SGHRS and CDR2 YFSETQ. V was cut by 0 bases and J by 0 bases, with 8 bases left in between.

The sample holds many counts of this clonotype. The V gene is TRBV12-3 or TRBV12-4, the J gene TRBJ2-3; TRBD2 agrees at 7 bases. This CDR3 comprises 17 residues. The ends lost 3 bases at V and 5 bases at J; junction bases unmatched: 14. For the CDR3, the DNA is TGTGCCAGCAGTTTCGCGGCCTGGACTAGGTTCAGAGATACGCAGTATTTT. Translating it yields CASSFAAWTRFRDTQYF.

The rearrangement uses TRBV7-8 and TRBJ2-3; no firm D call. This CDR3 region has 12 residues. V was shortened by 2 bases and J by 4 bases, with 4 bases between the two germline ends. From germline, CDR1 is SGHVS and CDR2 FQNEAQ. CDR3 DNA: TGTGCCAGCAGCTTATGGGCAGATACGCAGTATTTT. Protein product: CASSLWADTQYF.

This clonotype was detected many times. V usage is TRBV5-6 and J usage is TRBJ2-5; 11 bases agree with TRBD2. Per germline, CDR1 SGHDT and CDR2 YYEEEE. The ends lost 1 base at V and 7 bases at J; junction bases unmatched: 6. CDR3 length equals 15 residues. CDR3 nucleotide sequence: TGTGCCAGCAGCTTGACTAGCGGGGGCGCCAGGACCCAGTACTTC. Protein sequence: CASSLTSGGARTQYF.

This clonotype showed up many times. V usage is TRBV5-5 and J usage is TRBJ2-1; D might be TRBD1 (6 bases). The CDR3 covers 12 residues. The germline V gene encodes CDR1 SGHKS and CDR2 YYEKEE (reference sequence). The V gene lost 4 bases and the J gene lost 6 bases, with 8 bases spanning the gap. The CDR3 sequence: CASSTQGNEQFF. CDR3 bases: TGTGCCAGCAGCACACAGGGCAATGAGCAGTTCTTC.

This clonotype occurred many times. The chain is built from TRBV29-1 and TRBJ2-7; no reliable D call. Germline loops: CDR1 SQVTM, CDR2 ANQGSEA. The CDR3 is 13 residues long. Trimming pared 6 bases from V and 6 bases from J, leaving 18 bases between. This CDR3 is CSVGPAAPGEQYF. CDR3 DNA: TGCAGCGTGGGCCCGGCTGCCCCGGGCGAGCAGTACTTC.

This clonotype was counted ten times or more. The chain employs TRBV7-9 and TRBJ2-3; D unresolved. The CDR3 covers 12 residues. The germline CDR1 and CDR2 sequences are SEHNR and FQNEAQ (reference sequence). V was trimmed by 3 bases and J by 9 bases, leaving 10 bases between them. The CDR3 sequence: CASSFSDNTQYF. The CDR3, as DNA: TGTGCCAGCAGCTTCTCCGACAACACGCAGTATTTT. Filled out from reference TRBV7-9 and TRBJ2-3, the complete variable domain reads DTGVSQNPRHKITKRGQNVTFRCDPISEHNRLYWYRQTLGQGPEFLTYFQNEAQLEKSRLLSDRFSAERPKGSFSTLEIQRTEQGDSAMYLCASSFSDNTQYFGPGTRLTVL.

This chain joins TRBV5-5 and TRBJ2-3; D is perhaps TRBD1 (6 bases). CDR1 SGHKS and CDR2 YYEKEE come from the germline V gene (reference sequence). V was shortened by 4 bases and J by 4 bases, with 25 bases between the two germline ends. This CDR3 comprises 18 residues. The chain's CDR3 is CASSQTKVSGARADTQYF. CDR3 DNA sequence: TGTGCCAGCAGCCAAACTAAAGTGTCAGGGGCGAGGGCAGATACGCAGTATTTT.

This clonotype was seen at least ten times. V is TRBV6-1 and J is TRBJ1-3; D gene uncertain. CDR3 length: 15 residues. CDR1 is MNHNS and CDR2 is SASEGT in the germline V gene. With 1 base removed from V and 3 bases from J, the gap between germline ends came to 10 bases. CDR3 residues: CASSEVSARGNTIYF. Written as DNA, the CDR3 is TGTGCCAGCAGTGAAGTGAGCGCACGTGGAAACACCATATATTTT.